This section outlines one TCR beta chain sequence together with its context. Its antigen is undetermined. Primed by a sample-barcoded 5' primer and a J-beta primer mix, a second PCR proceeded for about 6 to 12 cycles. One entry per CDR3 protein results from TCRdb running MiXCR on the 5' RACE reads. Here the sample spans about 970,000 distinct CDR3 sequences, roughly half being singletons. The data stem from a study of blood T cells in healthy people across ages. Study-wide findings and caveats: Diversity estimates from one million T cells were considered underestimates. Roughly linear age-related decline in beta diversity appeared, significant by age 40.

Trimming at V came to 4 bases and at J to 2 bases, leaving 5 bases not matched to a gene. The CDR3 is 14 amino acids. Per germline, CDR1 SGHDT and CDR2 YYEEEE. The chain carries TRBV5-6 and TRBJ2-7; 8 positions match TRBD2. Sequenced input: blood. The TCR was taken from a woman aged 60-75 years in good health. In DNA, the CDR3 is TGTGCCAGCAGCCGGGGGGGCCAGCCCTACGAGCAGTACTTC. Translating it yields CASSRGGQPYEQYF.